These T cell receptor beta chains were read from a single sample in a study of metastatic and nonmetastatic thyroid tumors. TCRdb re-clonotyped the PCR reads through MiXCR. The data contain some 15,000 clones, 20% to 30% of them seen just once; the ten biggest clones take up 10%. Source material: adjacent normal tissue. These receptors were obtained from a female donor with papillary thyroid cancer or a benign thyroid nodule (not recorded which). Some clones in this sample may be carry-over from other donors' samples. The CDR3 runs from the conserved cysteine through the conserved F or W. D genes are given only for firm matches. Clone size is stated in some rows and not others, as once, few, many or a class when expanded.

V gene,CDR3 length,J gene,D gene,clone size,CDR3 DNA,CDR3 protein
TRBV11-2,17,TRBJ2-2,TRBD2,-,TGTGCCAGCAGCAAGGGGCTAGCGGGAGATGGTACCGGGGAGCTGTTTTTT,CASSKGLAGDGTGELFF
TRBV4-3,15,TRBJ2-2,-,-,TGCGCCAGCAGCCCGACCGGGACCCTCACCGGGGAGCTGTTTTTT,CASSPTGTLTGELFF
TRBV19,14,TRBJ2-1,-,few,TGTGCCAGTAGTTTTCTCGGGAGTCACAATGAGCAGTTCTTC,CASSFLGSHNEQFF
TRBV24-1,15,TRBJ1-1,TRBD1,few,TGTGCCACCAGTGATTCCGGACAGGGGGAAACTGAAGCTTTCTTT,CATSDSGQGETEAFF
TRBV12-3/TRBV12-4,14,TRBJ1-1,-,few,TGTGCCAGCAAGCGGGCAGGCCCGAACACTGAAGCTTTCTTT,CASKRAGPNTEAFF
TRBV5-5,15,TRBJ2-1,-,-,TGTGCCAGCAGCTTGGAGGGGGGATCCTACAATGAGCAGTTCTTC,CASSLEGGSYNEQFF
TRBV6-1,15,TRBJ2-1,TRBD1,few,TGTGCCAGCAGACCCAGAAGGGACAGGGATGATGAGCAGTTCTTC,CASRPRRDRDDEQFF
TRBV15,14,TRBJ2-7,-,-,TGTGCCACCAGCAGAGATACAGATACCTACGAGCAGTACTTC,CATSRDTDTYEQYF
TRBV6-2/TRBV6-3,14,TRBJ2-1,TRBD1,few,TGTGCCAGCAGTCCCCGGGACAGACACAATGGGCAGTTCTTC,CASSPRDRHNGQFF
TRBV5-6,13,TRBJ1-1,-,-,TGTGCCAGCAGCTTGGGTGGGAGTCCTGAAGCTTTCTTT,CASSLGGSPEAFF
TRBV2,17,TRBJ2-1,-,-,TGTGCCAGCAGTGAAAGGGTGTCGATAAGTTGGGACAATGAGCAGTTCTTC,CASSERVSISWDNEQFF
TRBV6-1,13,TRBJ1-2,-,many,TGTGCCAGCGACAGGACCCGAAACTATGGCTACACCTTC,CASDRTRNYGYTF
TRBV20-1,13,TRBJ2-1,TRBD2,-,TGCAGTCCAGGGACTATCTCCTACAATGAGCAGTTCTTC,CSPGTISYNEQFF
TRBV6-1,14,TRBJ2-7,TRBD1,-,TGTGGCAGCAGTGAACAGGGGGATTGGTCCGAGCAGTACTTC,CGSSEQGDWSEQYF
TRBV7-6,14,TRBJ1-6,-,-,TGTGCCAGCAGCTCAGACGCCTCTAATTCACCCCTCCACTTT,CASSSDASNSPLHF
TRBV6-1,14,TRBJ2-5,-,-,TGTGCCAGCAGTGAAGGGGGGGTGGGAGAGACCCAGTACTTC,CASSEGGVGETQYF
TRBV20-1,16,TRBJ2-7,-,few,TGCAGTGCTCGCCCCCGTATGGATTCGTACTCCTACGAGCAGTACTTC,CSARPRMDSYSYEQYF
TRBV3-1,12,TRBJ1-1,-,-,TGTGCCAGCAGCCTGTTGGGCACTGAAGCTTTCTTT,CASSLLGTEAFF
TRBV11-1,16,TRBJ2-3,TRBD2,-,TGTGCCAGCAGCTACCGTACTAGCGGGGGGGCTTATACGCAGTATTTT,CASSYRTSGGAYTQYF